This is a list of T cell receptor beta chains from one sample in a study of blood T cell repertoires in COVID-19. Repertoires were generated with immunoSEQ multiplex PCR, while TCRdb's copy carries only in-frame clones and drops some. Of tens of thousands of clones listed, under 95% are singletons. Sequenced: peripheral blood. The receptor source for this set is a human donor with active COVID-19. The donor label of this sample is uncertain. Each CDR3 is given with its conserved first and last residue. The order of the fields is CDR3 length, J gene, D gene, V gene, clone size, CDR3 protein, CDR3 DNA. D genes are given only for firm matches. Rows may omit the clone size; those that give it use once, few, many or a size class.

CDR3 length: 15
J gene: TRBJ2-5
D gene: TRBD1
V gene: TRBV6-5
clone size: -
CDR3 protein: CASAVNRGVQETQYF
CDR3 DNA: TGTGCCAGCGCCGTTAACAGGGGGGTACAAGAGACCCAGTACTTC

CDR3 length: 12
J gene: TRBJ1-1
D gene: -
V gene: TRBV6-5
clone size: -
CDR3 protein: CASTQPGTEAFF
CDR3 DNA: TGTGCCAGCACCCAACCAGGTACTGAAGCTTTCTTT

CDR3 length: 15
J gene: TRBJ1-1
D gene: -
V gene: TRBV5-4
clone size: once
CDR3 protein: CASSFSGGVNTEAFF
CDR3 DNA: TGTGCCAGCAGCTTTTCTGGGGGCGTGAACACTGAAGCTTTCTTT

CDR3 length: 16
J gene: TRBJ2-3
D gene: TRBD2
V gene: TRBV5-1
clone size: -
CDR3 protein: CASSLGLAGSTDTQYF
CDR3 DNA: TGCGCCAGCAGCCTGGGACTAGCGGGAAGCACAGATACGCAGTATTTT

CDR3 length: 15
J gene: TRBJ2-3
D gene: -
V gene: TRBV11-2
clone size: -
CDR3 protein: CASSLSGASTDTQYF
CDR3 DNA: TGTGCCAGCAGCCTTTCGGGAGCTAGCACAGATACGCAGTATTTT

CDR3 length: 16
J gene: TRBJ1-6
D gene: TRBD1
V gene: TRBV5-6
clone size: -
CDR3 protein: CASKRQGASYNSPLHF
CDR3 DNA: TGTGCCAGCAAACGACAGGGGGCCTCCTATAATTCACCCCTCCACTTT

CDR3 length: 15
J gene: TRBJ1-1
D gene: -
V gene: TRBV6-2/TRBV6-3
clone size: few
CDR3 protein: CASSPSTGMTQEAFF
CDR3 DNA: TGTGCCAGCAGCCCGAGCACTGGAATGACTCAAGAAGCTTTCTTT

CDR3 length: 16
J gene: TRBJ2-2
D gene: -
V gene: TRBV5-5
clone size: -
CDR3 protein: CASSLRGQGSTGELFF
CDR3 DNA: TGTGCCAGCAGCTTGCGAGGTCAGGGTTCCACCGGGGAGCTGTTTTTT

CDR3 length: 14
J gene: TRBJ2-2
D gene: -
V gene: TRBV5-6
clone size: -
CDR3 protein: CASSWTEDTGELFF
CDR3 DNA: TGTGCCAGCAGCTGGACAGAAGATACCGGGGAGCTGTTTTTT

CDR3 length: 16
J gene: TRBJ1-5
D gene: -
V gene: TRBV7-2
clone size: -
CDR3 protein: CASSSAGRVRDQPQHF
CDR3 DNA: TGTGCCAGCAGCTCGGCCGGGAGGGTCAGAGATCAGCCCCAGCATTTT

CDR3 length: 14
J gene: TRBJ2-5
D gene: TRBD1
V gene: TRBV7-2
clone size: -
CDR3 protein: CASSSLRTGEIQYF
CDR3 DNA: TGTGCCAGCAGTTCTTTAAGGACAGGGGAGATCCAGTACTTC

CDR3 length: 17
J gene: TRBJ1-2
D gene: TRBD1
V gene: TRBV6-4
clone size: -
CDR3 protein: CASSDSTGKDGYYGYTF
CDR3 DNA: TGTGCCAGCAGTGACTCGACAGGGAAGGATGGGTACTATGGCTACACCTTC

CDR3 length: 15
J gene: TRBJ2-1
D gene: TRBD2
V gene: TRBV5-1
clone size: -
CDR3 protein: CASSLEAGGYNEQFF
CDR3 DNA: TGCGCCAGCAGCTTGGAAGCGGGGGGGTACAATGAGCAGTTCTTC

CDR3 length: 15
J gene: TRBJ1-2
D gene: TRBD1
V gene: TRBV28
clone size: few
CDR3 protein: CASRARDRNNYGYTF
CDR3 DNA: TGTGCCAGCAGGGCGAGGGACAGAAATAACTATGGCTACACCTTC

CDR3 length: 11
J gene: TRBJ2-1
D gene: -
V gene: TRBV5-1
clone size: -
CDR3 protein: CASSPGPEQFF
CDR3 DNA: TGCGCCAGCAGCCCAGGTCCTGAGCAGTTCTTC

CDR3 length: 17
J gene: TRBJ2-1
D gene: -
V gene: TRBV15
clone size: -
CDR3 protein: CATSRGFAGASYNEQFF
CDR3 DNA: TGTGCCACCAGCAGAGGATTCGCGGGGGCCTCCTACAATGAGCAGTTCTTC

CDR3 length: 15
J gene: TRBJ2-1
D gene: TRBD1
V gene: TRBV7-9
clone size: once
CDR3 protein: CASSWGQGAGNEQFF
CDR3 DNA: TGTGCCAGCAGCTGGGGACAGGGGGCTGGGAATGAGCAGTTCTTC

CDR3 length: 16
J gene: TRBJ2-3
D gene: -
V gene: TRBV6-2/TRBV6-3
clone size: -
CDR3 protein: CASSFQGIWSTDTQYF
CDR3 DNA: TGTGCCAGCAGTTTCCAGGGGATATGGAGCACAGATACGCAGTATTTT

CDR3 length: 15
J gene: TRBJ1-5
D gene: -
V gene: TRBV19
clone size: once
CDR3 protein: CASTRSQFSNQPQHF
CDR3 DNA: TGTGCCAGTACTCGGAGTCAGTTTAGCAATCAGCCCCAGCATTTT

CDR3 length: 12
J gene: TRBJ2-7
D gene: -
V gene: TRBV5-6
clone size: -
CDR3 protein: CASSLFRDEQYF
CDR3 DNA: TGTGCCAGCAGCTTGTTCCGGGACGAGCAGTACTTC

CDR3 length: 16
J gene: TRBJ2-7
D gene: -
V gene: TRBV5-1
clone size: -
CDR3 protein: CASSPGGAEGRYEQYF
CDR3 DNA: TGCGCCAGCAGCCCGGGGGGCGCAGAGGGCCGCTACGAGCAGTACTTC

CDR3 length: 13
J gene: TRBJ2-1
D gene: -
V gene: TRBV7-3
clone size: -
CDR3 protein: CASSLNRVNEQFF
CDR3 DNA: TGTGCCAGCAGCTTAAACAGGGTCAATGAGCAGTTCTTC

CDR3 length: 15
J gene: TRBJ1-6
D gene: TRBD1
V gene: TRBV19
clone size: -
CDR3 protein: CASSIVGTVNSPLHF
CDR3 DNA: TGTGCCAGTAGTATAGTGGGGACAGTTAATTCACCCCTCCACTTT

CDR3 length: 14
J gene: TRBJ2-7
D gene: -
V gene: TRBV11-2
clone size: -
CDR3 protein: CASSLVAGAGEQYF
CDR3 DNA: TGTGCCAGCAGCTTAGTCGCAGGCGCAGGCGAGCAGTACTTC

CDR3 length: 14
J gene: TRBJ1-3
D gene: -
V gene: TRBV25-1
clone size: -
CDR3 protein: CASSHRASGNTIYF
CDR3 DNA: TGTGCCAGCAGCCACAGGGCCTCTGGAAACACCATATATTTT

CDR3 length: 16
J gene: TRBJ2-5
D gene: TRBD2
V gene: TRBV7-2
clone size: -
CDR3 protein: CASSFPLAGGDPTQYF
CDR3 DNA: TGTGCCAGCAGCTTTCCACTCGCGGGGGGGGACCCGACCCAGTACTTC

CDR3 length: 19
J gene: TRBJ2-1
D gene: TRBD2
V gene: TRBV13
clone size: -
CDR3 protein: CASSLPWGVDSGGYNEQFF
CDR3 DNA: TGTGCCAGCAGCTTACCCTGGGGGGTTGACAGCGGGGGATACAATGAGCAGTTCTTC